The sequence of this T cell receptor beta chain was determined in a study of T cell changes during pregnancy in multiple sclerosis. The assay was immunoSEQ multiplex PCR, and TCRdb's table has in-frame clones only and misses some. The sample records about 70,000 clones, around 90% being singletons. The germline V gene encodes CDR1 LGHNT and CDR2 FRNRAP. The germline V and J ends were trimmed by 2 bases and 8 bases, with 12 bases remaining between them. The CDR3 consists of 13 residues. The clonotype comes from a female donor in good health, enrolled as a control in a pregnancy study. The material sequenced was peripheral blood, taken in the second trimester of pregnancy. The chain carries TRBV12-5 and TRBJ1-1; D is perhaps TRBD1 (5 bases). The CDR3 DNA is TGTGCTAGTGGTTTGCCGATGACAGCCGAAGCTTTCTTT. Its protein product is CASGLPMTAEAFF.